These 24 T cell receptor beta chains were all obtained from the same sample, sequenced in a study of T cells in Graves' hyperthyroidism and ophthalmopathy. Researchers amplified the TCR beta CDR3 regions from RNA transcripts. The HTBI primer set drove a first-round RT-PCR of the TCR CDR3. TCRdb re-called the multiplex PCR reads through MiXCR, storing one row per CDR3 protein. The table shows fewer than 400,000 distinct CDR3 sequences, with 20% to 25% occurring only once. The sequenced sample was blood. The receptors originated from a middle-aged man with Graves' hyperthyroidism.

This rearrangement joins TRBV13 to TRBJ2-7; 10 positions match TRBD1. Trimming removed 11 bases from V and 6 bases from J; junction bases left unmatched: 19. This CDR3 has 16 amino acids. Germline V gene lookup returns CDR1 PRHDT and CDR2 FYEKMQ (reference sequence). The CDR3 bases are TGTGCCTGCAAACGCCTGGGACAGGGGATGTTTAGCGAGCAGTACTTC. This gives the protein CACKRLGQGMFSEQYF.

V and J are TRBV6-2 or TRBV6-3 and TRBJ2-7; 10 bases line up with TRBD2. CDR3 length: 13 amino acids. Per the germline V gene, CDR1 is MNHEY and CDR2 is SVGEGT. After removal of 8 bases from V and 4 bases from J, the junction contained 5 bases not matched to a gene. CDR3 bases: TGTGCCAGCCGTCCTAGCGGGAGATACGAGCAGTACTTC. The encoded protein is CASRPSGRYEQYF.

This clonotype has only a few counts. The chain combines TRBV3-1 with TRBJ2-3; 7 bases line up with TRBD2. Trimming took 0 bases from V and 3 from J; bases not matched to a gene: 3. The CDR3 runs to 15 residues. CDR1 and CDR2 from the germline V gene are LGHDT and YNNKEL (reference sequence). CDR3 protein: CASSQDSGRTDTQYF. CDR3 sequence (DNA): TGTGCCAGCAGCCAAGATTCCGGGAGGACAGATACGCAGTATTTT.

The CDR3 coding sequence is TGCAGTGCCCACGGCGGCTATGGCTACACCTTC. Translation gives CSAHGGYGYTF. This chain connects TRBV20-1 to TRBJ1-2; D is unclear. Germline loops: CDR1 DFQATT, CDR2 SNEGSKA (reference sequence). With 6 bases removed from V and 4 bases from J, the gap between germline ends came to 9 bases. This CDR3 spans 11 amino acids.

This clonotype was observed a handful of times. The V call is TRBV7-9, the J call TRBJ2-1, with 8 positions matching TRBD2. CDR1 and CDR2 from the germline V gene are SEHNR and FQNEAQ (reference sequence). This CDR3 is 13 amino acids long. V was pared by 2 bases and J by 7 bases, with 1 base of the junction left unmatched. CDR3 sequence (DNA): TGTGCCAGCAGCTTAAGCGGGAGAAATGAGCAGTTCTTC. Protein: CASSLSGRNEQFF.

Turning to this clonotype: With a much larger clone just one base away, this may be a read error. The chain has TRBV28 and TRBJ2-7; D might be TRBD1 (6 bases). CDR3 size: 14 residues. The V and J ends lost 6 bases and 7 bases respectively, with 19 bases between them. Per germline, CDR1 MDHEN and CDR2 SYDVKM. DNA for the CDR3: TGTGCCAGCAGCCTAACTTCCAGGGGCAATGAGCAGTACTTC. Its translation: CASSLTSRGNEQYF.

On this clonotype: This may arise from a read error, as a much more abundant clone is one base away. The CDR3 loop reads CASSPSSGKRVDTRYF. The CDR3 bases are TGTGCCAGCAGCCCTTCAAGCGGGAAGAGGGTAGATACGCGGTATTTT. The chain combines TRBV7-9 with TRBJ2-3; 7 bases are shared with TRBD2. The CDR3 is made up of 16 amino acids. Germline V lookup: CDR1 SEHNR, CDR2 FQNEAQ (reference sequence). The full variable domain, its missing parts supplied by reference TRBV7-9 and TRBJ2-3, is DTGVSQNPRHKITKRGQNVTFRCDPISEHNRLYWYRQTLGQGPEFLTYFQNEAQLEKSRLLSDRFSAERPKGSFSTLEIQRTEQGDSAMYLCASSPSSGKRVDTRYFGPGTRLTVL.

This clonotype was counted only a few times. J is TRBJ1-1 and V is TRBV27; D may be TRBD1 (6 bases). The CDR3 is made up of 13 amino acids. Trimming pared 2 bases from V and 12 bases from J, leaving 16 bases between. Germline V gene sequence: CDR1 MNHEY, CDR2 SMNVEV (reference sequence). The chain's CDR3 is CASSLLPRGGTFF. The CDR3 DNA follows: TGTGCCAGCAGTTTACTCCCAAGGGGGGGGACTTTCTTT.

This clonotype appeared many times. The chain links TRBV12-3 or TRBV12-4 to TRBJ2-5; D might be TRBD1 or TRBD2, each matching 5 bases. Trimming removed 2 bases from V and 10 bases from J, with 8 bases in between. This CDR3 is built from 11 residues. The CDR3 spells CASSLWGIQYF. The CDR3 DNA is TGTGCCAGCAGTTTATGGGGGATCCAGTACTTC.

This clonotype was counted ten times or more. DNA for the CDR3: TGCGCCAGCAGCTTGGGGACAACCTGGGAGCAGTACTTC. Translation gives CASSLGTTWEQYF. The rearrangement joins TRBV5-1 to TRBJ2-7; D may be TRBD1 (5 bases). CDR1 and CDR2 from the germline V gene are SGHRS and YFSETQ. V was trimmed by 0 bases and J by 7 bases, leaving 11 bases between them. The CDR3 sequence is 13 residues long.

The chain uses TRBV7-6 and TRBJ1-1; D may be TRBD1 (6 bases). Trimming shortened V by 5 bases and J by 1 base, and 23 bases separated the two germline ends. The CDR3 runs 18 residues. CDR1 SGHVS and CDR2 FNYEAQ come from the germline V gene. The CDR3 DNA is TGTGCCAGCAGCCGCGATAGCGAGGGCGGGGGGCAGAACACTGAAGCTTTCTTT. It encodes CASSRDSEGGGQNTEAFF.

This clonotype was seen many times. The rearrangement links TRBV24-1 to TRBJ2-1, with a tentative D call TRBD2 (5 bases). Trimming shortened V by 1 base and J by 7 bases, and 10 bases separated the two germline ends. CDR1 and CDR2 from the germline V gene are KGHDR and SFDVKD. CDR3 size: 14 residues. As DNA, the CDR3 is TGTGCCACCAGTGATTTCTCCGGCGGGAATGAGCAGTTCTTC. This gives the protein CATSDFSGGNEQFF.

This clonotype was detected a few times. The chain employs TRBV5-1 and TRBJ2-3; 8 bases are a match to TRBD1. Germline CDR1 is SGHRS and CDR2 is YFSETQ. This CDR3 spans 16 amino acids. V dropped 4 bases and J dropped 4; count of bases not matched to a gene: 11. The CDR3 coding sequence is TGCGCCAGCAGCCAGCCCGGCGGGACAGGTCCAGATACGCAGTATTTT. The encoded protein is CASSQPGGTGPDTQYF.

This clonotype has only a few counts. V gene TRBV7-9 combines with J gene TRBJ2-5; either TRBD1 or TRBD2 may fit D (6 bases each). From germline, CDR1 is SEHNR and CDR2 FQNEAQ (reference sequence). Trimming took 5 bases from V and 5 from J, leaving 21 bases between them. The CDR3 length is 16 residues. CDR3 nucleotide sequence: TGTGCCAGCAGCCCCCGGGGCCAGACAGGAGGGGAGACCCAGTACTTC. Protein sequence: CASSPRGQTGGETQYF.

This clonotype was observed at least ten times. In DNA, the CDR3 is TGTGCCAGCAGCTTTCTGGGACAGGGAGAAGAGACCCAGTACTTC. This codes for CASSFLGQGEETQYF. This chain joins TRBV7-2 and TRBJ2-5, with 9 bases identical to TRBD1. Germline V gene lookup returns CDR1 SGHTA and CDR2 FQGNSA. The ends lost 3 bases at V and 3 bases at J; junction bases unmatched: 5. This CDR3 has 15 residues.

This clonotype was found many times. This chain links TRBV7-9 with TRBJ2-1; TRBD2 matches 9 bases. Trimming cost V 1 base and J 8 bases; bases outside gene matches: 3. CDR1 and CDR2 from the germline V gene are SEHNR and FQNEAQ (reference sequence). CDR3 length: 14 amino acids. CDR3 sequence: CASSLGGRDHEQFF. In nucleotides, the CDR3 is TGTGCCAGCAGCTTAGGCGGGAGGGACCATGAGCAGTTCTTC.

In its sample, this clonotype was seen a few times. The CDR3 here is CASSLDVREYNEQFF. The CDR3 DNA reads TGCGCCAGCAGCTTGGATGTCAGGGAGTACAATGAGCAGTTCTTC. This rearrangement joins TRBV5-1 to TRBJ2-1, with D perhaps TRBD1 or TRBD2 (5 bases each). The CDR3 spans 15 residues. With 0 bases removed from V and 4 bases from J, the gap between germline ends came to 11 bases. Germline values: CDR1 SGHRS, CDR2 YFSETQ. The full variable domain, completed using reference TRBV5-1 and TRBJ2-1, is KAGVTQTPRYLIKTRGQQVTLSCSPISGHRSVSWYQQTPGQGLQFLFEYFSETQRNKGNFPGRFSGRQFSNSRSEMNVSTLELGDSALYLCASSLDVREYNEQFFGPGTRLTVL.

This clonotype was observed many times. The chain combines TRBV28 with TRBJ2-5; the match to TRBD2 covers 11 bases. J was trimmed by 5 bases and V by 5 bases; bases with no gene match: 7. The V gene's germline CDR1 is MDHEN and CDR2 SYDVKM. The CDR3 has 15 amino acids. The CDR3, as DNA: TGTGCCAGCAGTACCGAACTAGCGGGAGTGGAGACCCAGTACTTC. The encoded protein is CASSTELAGVETQYF. The variable domain in full, with the rest retrieved from reference TRBV28 and TRBJ2-5, is DVKVTQSSRYLVKRTGEKVFLECVQDMDHENMFWYRQDPGLGLRLIYFSYDVKMKEKGDIPEGYSVSREKKERFSLILESASTNQTSMYLCASSTELAGVETQYFGPGTRLLVL.

This clonotype was counted a few times. This sequence joins TRBV7-8 and TRBJ2-3; D is unclear. The germline V gene has CDR1 SGHVS and CDR2 FQNEAQ. This CDR3 spans 14 amino acids. V was clipped by 4 bases and J by 5 bases, with 13 bases between them. CDR3 in DNA: TGTGCCAGCAGCTCCCTGGATGGCAAAGATACGCAGTATTTT. Encoded protein: CASSSLDGKDTQYF.

The chain couples TRBV2 to TRBJ2-2; no clear D. Trimming took off 2 bases at V and 0 bases at J, with 7 bases between the two ends. The CDR3 runs 15 residues. Germline CDR1 and CDR2: SNHLY and FYNNEI. The CDR3 region is CASSEQTTNTGELFF. DNA for the CDR3: TGTGCCAGCAGTGAACAGACGACGAACACCGGGGAGCTGTTTTTT.

This chain links TRBV13 with TRBJ2-2, with D tentatively TRBD2 (5 bases). Germline-derived CDR1 and CDR2 are PRHDT and FYEKMQ (reference sequence). Trimming took 2 bases from V and 4 from J, leaving 14 bases between them. CDR3 length: 16 residues. The CDR3: CASSLRLAQGTGELFF. For the CDR3, the DNA is TGTGCCAGCAGCTTAAGGCTAGCCCAAGGCACCGGGGAGCTGTTTTTT.

The chain is built from TRBV20-1 and TRBJ2-3; perhaps TRBD2 as D (6 bases). Germline values: CDR1 DFQATT, CDR2 SNEGSKA (reference sequence). CDR3 length: 14 residues. With 6 bases removed from V and 1 base from J, the gap between germline ends came to 14 bases. In DNA form, the CDR3 reads TGCAGTGCAGCCGGAGGGCCGGGCACAGATACGCAGTATTTT. Translation: CSAAGGPGTDTQYF.

Points on this clonotype: Just one base apart from a much larger clone, this may be a read error. V and J are TRBV5-4 and TRBJ2-7; D is uncertain. The length of the CDR3 is 12 residues. Germline V gene sequence: CDR1 SGHNT, CDR2 YYREEE (reference sequence). Trimming stripped 2 bases from V and 2 bases from J, with 5 bases between. The CDR3 nucleotides read TGTGCCAGCAGCTTCGGACCCTACGAGCAGTACTTC. This codes for CASSFGPYEQYF.

This clonotype was observed a handful of times. The chain uses TRBV25-1 and TRBJ2-7; tentatively, D is TRBD1 or TRBD2 (5 bases each). CDR1 and CDR2 (germline): MGHDK, SYGVNS. This CDR3 comprises 13 residues. V was pared by 5 bases and J by 6 bases, with 14 bases between. The CDR3 DNA is TGTGCCAGCAGTCGGCAGGGAGTTGGCGAGCAGTACTTC. As protein: CASSRQGVGEQYF.